This T cell receptor (beta chain) was sequenced in a study of T cells in Graves' hyperthyroidism and ophthalmopathy. Germline CDR1 reads SEHNR; CDR2 reads FQNEAQ (reference sequence). V gave up 5 bases and J gave up 2 bases; unmatched junction bases: 8. The CDR3 totals 15 residues. Exclusion criteria comprised uncontrolled infection, other autoimmune disease, pregnancy or lactation. TCR beta CDR3 regions were amplified from RNA. A set of HTBI primers served as the primers for a first-round RT-PCR of the TCR CDR3. TCRdb reanalysed the multiplex PCR reads using MiXCR and keeps one entry per CDR3 protein. The sample contains fewer than 650,000 distinct CDR3 sequences, over 35% of which appear only once.

The TCR sequence derives from an adult woman with Graves' disease, either hyperthyroidism or ophthalmopathy (not recorded which). This chain links TRBV7-9 with TRBJ1-2; 7 bases are a match to TRBD1. The sample consisted of peripheral blood or thyroid tissue (not recorded which). The chain's CDR3 is CASSSGQVGNYGYTF. The DNA of the CDR3 is TGTGCCAGCAGCAGCGGACAGGTTGGGAACTATGGCTACACCTTC.